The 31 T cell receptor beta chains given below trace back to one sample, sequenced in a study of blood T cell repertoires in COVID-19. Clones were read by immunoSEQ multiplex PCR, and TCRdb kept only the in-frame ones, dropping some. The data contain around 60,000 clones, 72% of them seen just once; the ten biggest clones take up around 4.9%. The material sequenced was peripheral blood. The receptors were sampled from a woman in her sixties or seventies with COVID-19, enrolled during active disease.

This CDR3 is CASSLLGGYEQYV. CDR3 DNA: TGTGCCAGCAGTTTACTGGGGGGCTACGAGCAGTACGTC. The chain is built from TRBV27 and TRBJ2-7; a weak D match, TRBD2 (6 bases). This CDR3 has 13 residues. The V gene lost 2 bases and the J gene lost 3 bases, with 8 bases spanning the gap. In germline, CDR1 is MNHEY, CDR2 SMNVEV (reference sequence).

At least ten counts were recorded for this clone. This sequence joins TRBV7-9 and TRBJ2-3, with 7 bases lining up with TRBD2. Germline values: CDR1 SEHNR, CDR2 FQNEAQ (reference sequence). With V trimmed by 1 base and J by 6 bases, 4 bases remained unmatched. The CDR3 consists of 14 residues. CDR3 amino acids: CASSLGVAGDTQYF. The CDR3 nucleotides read TGTGCCAGCAGCTTAGGGGTAGCGGGTGATACGCAGTATTTT.

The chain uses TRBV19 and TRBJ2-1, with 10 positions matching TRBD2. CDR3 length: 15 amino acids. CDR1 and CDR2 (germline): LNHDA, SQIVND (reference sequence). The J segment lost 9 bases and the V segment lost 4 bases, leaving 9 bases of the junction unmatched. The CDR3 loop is CASSTPIAGGVEQFF. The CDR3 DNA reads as TGTGCCAGTAGTACACCCATAGCGGGAGGAGTTGAGCAGTTCTTC.

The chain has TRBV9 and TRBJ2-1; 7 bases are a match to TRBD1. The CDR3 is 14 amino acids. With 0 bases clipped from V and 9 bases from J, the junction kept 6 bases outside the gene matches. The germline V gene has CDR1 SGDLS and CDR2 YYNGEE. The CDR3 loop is CASSVAGQAGEQFF. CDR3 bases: TGTGCCAGCAGCGTAGCTGGACAGGCCGGTGAGCAGTTCTTC.

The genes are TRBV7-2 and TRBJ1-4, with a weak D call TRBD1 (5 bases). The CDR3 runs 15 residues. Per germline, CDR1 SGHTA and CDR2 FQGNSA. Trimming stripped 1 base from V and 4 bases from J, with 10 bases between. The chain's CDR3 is CASSLDPGLNEKLFF. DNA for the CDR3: TGTGCCAGCAGCTTAGATCCGGGACTTAATGAAAAACTGTTTTTT.

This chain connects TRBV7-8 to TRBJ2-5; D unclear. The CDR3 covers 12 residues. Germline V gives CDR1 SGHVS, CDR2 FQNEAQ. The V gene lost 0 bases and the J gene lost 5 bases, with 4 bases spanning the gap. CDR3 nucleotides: TGTGCCAGCAGCTTAGCCCCTGAGACCCAGTACTTC. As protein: CASSLAPETQYF. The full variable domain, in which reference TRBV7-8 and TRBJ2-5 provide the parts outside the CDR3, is GAGVSQSPRYKVAKRGQDVALRCDPISGHVSLFWYQQALGQGPEFLTYFQNEAQLDKSGLPSDRFFAERPEGSVSTLKIQRTQQEDSAVYLCASSLAPETQYFGPGTRLLVL.

CDR3 nucleotides: TGTGCCAGCAGACCTACTGGGGCCAACGTCCTGACTTTC. Its translation: CASRPTGANVLTF. The chain couples TRBV28 to TRBJ2-6, with unresolved D. This CDR3 is built from 13 residues. Per germline, CDR1 MDHEN and CDR2 SYDVKM. The ends were cut back, 6 bases at V and 2 bases at J, with 5 bases in the middle. The variable domain in full, completed from reference TRBV28 and TRBJ2-6, reads DVKVTQSSRYLVKRTGEKVFLECVQDMDHENMFWYRQDPGLGLRLIYFSYDVKMKEKGDIPEGYSVSREKKERFSLILESASTNQTSMYLCASRPTGANVLTFGAGSRLTVL.

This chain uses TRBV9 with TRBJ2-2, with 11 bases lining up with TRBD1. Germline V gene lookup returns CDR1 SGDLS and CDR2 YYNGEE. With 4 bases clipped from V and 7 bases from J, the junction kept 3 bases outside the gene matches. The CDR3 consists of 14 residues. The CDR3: CASSSGTGGGELFF. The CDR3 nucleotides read TGTGCCAGCAGCTCCGGGACAGGGGGCGGGGAGCTGTTTTTT.

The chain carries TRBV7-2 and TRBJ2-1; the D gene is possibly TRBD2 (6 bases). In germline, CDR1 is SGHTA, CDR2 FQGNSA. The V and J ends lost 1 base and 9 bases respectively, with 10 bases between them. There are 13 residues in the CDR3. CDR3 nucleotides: TGTGCCAGCAGCTTAGGGGGGGTTAGTGAGCAGTTCTTC. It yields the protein CASSLGGVSEQFF.

Here the CDR3 DNA reads TGTGCCAGCAGTTACTCTCCAGGGGGCGATGAGCAGTTCTTC. Protein: CASSYSPGGDEQFF. This chain uses TRBV6-5 with TRBJ2-1; TRBD1 matches 8 bases. Germline V CDR1 and CDR2: MNHEY, SVGAGI. The CDR3 loop spans 14 amino acids. Trimming at V came to 0 bases and at J to 8 bases, leaving 3 bases not matched to a gene.

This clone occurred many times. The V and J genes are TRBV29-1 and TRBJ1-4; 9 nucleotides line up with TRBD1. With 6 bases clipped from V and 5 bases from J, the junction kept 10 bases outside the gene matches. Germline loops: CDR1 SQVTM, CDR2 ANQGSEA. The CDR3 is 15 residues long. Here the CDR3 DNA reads TGCAGCGTAAACGTAGGGGGACAGGGAAATGAAAAACTGTTTTTT. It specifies CSVNVGGQGNEKLFF. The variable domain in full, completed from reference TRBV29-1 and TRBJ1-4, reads SAVISQKPSRDICQRGTSLTIQCQVDSQVTMMFWYRQQPGQSLTLIATANQGSEATYESGFVIDKFPISRPNLTFSTLTVSNMSPEDSSIYLCSVNVGGQGNEKLFFGSGTQLSVL.

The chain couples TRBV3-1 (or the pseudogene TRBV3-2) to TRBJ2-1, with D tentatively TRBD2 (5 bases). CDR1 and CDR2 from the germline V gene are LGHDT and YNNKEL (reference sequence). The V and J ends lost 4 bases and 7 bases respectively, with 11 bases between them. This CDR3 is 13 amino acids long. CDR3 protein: CASSLLSGNEQFF. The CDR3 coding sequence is TGTGCCAGCAGCCTCCTGTCGGGGAATGAGCAGTTCTTC.

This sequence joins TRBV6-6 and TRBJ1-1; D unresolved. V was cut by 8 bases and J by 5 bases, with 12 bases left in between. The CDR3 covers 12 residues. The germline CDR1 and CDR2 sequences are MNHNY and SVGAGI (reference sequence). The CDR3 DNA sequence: TGTGCCAGCTCCAACGGGGAGACTGAAGCTTTCTTT. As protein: CASSNGETEAFF.

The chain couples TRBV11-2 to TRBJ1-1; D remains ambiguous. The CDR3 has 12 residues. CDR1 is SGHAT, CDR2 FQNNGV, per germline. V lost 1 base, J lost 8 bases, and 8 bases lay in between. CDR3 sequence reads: CASSLGTAEAFF. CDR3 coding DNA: TGTGCCAGCAGCTTAGGTACAGCCGAAGCTTTCTTT. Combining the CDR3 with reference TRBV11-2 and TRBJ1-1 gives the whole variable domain EAGVAQSPRYKIIEKRQSVAFWCNPISGHATLYWYQQILGQGPKLLIQFQNNGVVDDSQLPKDRFSAERLKGVDSTLKIQPAKLEDSAVYLCASSLGTAEAFFGQGTRLTVV.

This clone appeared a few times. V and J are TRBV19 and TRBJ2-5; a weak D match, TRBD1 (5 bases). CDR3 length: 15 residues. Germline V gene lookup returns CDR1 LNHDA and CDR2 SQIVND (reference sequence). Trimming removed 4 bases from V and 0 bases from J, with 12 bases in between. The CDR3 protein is CASSTSTAYQETQYF. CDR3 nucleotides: TGTGCCAGTAGTACCTCGACAGCGTACCAAGAGACCCAGTACTTC.

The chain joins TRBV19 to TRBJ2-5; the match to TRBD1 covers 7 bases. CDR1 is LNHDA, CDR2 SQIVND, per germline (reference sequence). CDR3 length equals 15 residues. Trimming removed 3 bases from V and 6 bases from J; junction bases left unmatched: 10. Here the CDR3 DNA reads TGTGCCAGTAGTATTCTCCGGGACAGATCGAAGACCCAGTACTTC. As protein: CASSILRDRSKTQYF.

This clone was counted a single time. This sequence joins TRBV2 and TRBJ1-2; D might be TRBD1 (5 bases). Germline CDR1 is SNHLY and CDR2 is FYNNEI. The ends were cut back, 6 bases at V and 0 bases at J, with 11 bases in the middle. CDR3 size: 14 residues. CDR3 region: CASSQPTANYGYTF. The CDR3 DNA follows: TGTGCCAGCAGCCAGCCGACAGCTAACTATGGCTACACCTTC.

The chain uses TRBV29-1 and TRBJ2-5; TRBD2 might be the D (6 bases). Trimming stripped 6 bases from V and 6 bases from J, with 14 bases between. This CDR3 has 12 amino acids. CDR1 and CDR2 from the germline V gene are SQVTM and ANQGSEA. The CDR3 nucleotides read TGCAGCGTGGGCCGGAGGGGAAAGACCCAGTACTTC. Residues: CSVGRRGKTQYF.

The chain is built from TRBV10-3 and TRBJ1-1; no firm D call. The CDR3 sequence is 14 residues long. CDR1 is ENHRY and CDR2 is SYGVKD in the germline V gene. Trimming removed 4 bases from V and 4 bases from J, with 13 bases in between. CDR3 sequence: CAISGNPGSTEAFF. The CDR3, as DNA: TGTGCCATCAGTGGCAACCCGGGGAGCACTGAAGCTTTCTTT.

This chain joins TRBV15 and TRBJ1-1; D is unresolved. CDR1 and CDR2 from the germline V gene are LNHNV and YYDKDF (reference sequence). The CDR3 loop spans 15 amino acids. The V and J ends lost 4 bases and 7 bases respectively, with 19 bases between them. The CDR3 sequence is CATSIGGAHRFEAFF. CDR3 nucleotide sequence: TGTGCCACCAGCATAGGAGGAGCCCACCGATTTGAAGCTTTCTTT.

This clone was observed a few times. The CDR3 DNA sequence: TGTGCCAGCAGCCAGAGACGGGACTCGCAAGAGACCCAGTACTTC. As protein: CASSQRRDSQETQYF. The chain joins TRBV4-2 to TRBJ2-5, with D possibly matching TRBD2 (6 bases). Germline V CDR1 and CDR2: LGHNA, YNFKEQ. CDR3 length equals 15 residues. V was pared by 3 bases and J by 2 bases, with 13 bases between.

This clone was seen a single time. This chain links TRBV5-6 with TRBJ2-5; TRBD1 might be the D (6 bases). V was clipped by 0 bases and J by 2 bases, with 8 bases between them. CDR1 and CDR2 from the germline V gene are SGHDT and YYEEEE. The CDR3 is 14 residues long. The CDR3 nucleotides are TGTGCCAGCAGCTTGGTCGGACAGCAAGAGACCCAGTACTTC. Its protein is CASSLVGQQETQYF.

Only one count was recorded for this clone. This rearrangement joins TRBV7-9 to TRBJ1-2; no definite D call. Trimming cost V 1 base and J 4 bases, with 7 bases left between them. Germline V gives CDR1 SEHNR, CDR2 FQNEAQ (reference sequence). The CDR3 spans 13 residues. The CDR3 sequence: CASSLDRSYGYTF. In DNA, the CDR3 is TGTGCCAGCAGCTTAGACAGATCCTATGGCTACACCTTC.

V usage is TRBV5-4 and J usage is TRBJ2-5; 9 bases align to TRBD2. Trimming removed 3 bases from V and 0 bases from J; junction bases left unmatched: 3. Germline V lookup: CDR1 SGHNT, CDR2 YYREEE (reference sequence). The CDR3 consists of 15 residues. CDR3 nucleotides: TGTGCCAGCAGCTCGGGCGGGGGGGACCAAGAGACCCAGTACTTC. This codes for CASSSGGGDQETQYF. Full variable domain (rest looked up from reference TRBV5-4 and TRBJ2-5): ETGVTQSPTHLIKTRGQQVTLRCSSQSGHNTVSWYQQALGQGPQFIFQYYREEENGRGNFPPRFSGLQFPNYSSELNVNALELDDSALYLCASSSGGGDQETQYFGPGTRLLVL.

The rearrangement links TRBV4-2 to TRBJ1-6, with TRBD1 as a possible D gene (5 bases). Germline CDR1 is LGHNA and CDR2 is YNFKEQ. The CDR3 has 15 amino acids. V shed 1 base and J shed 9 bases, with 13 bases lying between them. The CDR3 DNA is TGTGCCAGCAGCCAAGGAGGCAGGGAAACTTCACCCCTCCACTTT. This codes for CASSQGGRETSPLHF.

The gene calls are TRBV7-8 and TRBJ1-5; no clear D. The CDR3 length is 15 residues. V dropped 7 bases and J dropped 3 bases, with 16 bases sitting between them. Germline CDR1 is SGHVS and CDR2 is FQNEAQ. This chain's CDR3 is CASTPRGGINQPQHF. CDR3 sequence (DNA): TGTGCCAGCACCCCTCGGGGAGGGATCAATCAGCCCCAGCATTTT.

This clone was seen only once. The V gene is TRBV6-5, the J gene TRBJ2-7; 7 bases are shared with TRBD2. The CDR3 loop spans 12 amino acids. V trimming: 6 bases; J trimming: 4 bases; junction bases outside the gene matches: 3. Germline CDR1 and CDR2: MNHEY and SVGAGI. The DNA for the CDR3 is TGTGCCAGCAGGGGGGGAGGGTACGAGCAGTACGTC. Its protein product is CASRGGGYEQYV.

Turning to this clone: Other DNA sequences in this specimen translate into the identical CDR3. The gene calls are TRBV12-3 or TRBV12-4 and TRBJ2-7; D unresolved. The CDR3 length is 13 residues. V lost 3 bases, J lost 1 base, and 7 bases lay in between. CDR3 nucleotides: TGTGCCAGCAGTTTGAGCGTTTCCTACGAGCAGTACTTC. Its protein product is CASSLSVSYEQYF.

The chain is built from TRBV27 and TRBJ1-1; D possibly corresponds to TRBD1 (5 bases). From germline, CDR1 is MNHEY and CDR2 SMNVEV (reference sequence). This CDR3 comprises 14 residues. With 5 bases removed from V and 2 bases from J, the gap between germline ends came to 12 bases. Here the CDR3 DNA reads TGTGCCAGCAGTCCCGCCAGGGCTAACACTGAAGCTTTCTTT. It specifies CASSPARANTEAFF.

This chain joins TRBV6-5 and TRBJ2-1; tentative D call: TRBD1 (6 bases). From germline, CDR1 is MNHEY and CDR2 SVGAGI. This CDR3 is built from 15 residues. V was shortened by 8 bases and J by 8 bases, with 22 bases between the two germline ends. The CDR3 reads CASVTRGSGTHEQFF. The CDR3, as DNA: TGTGCCAGCGTTACCAGGGGTTCCGGCACCCATGAGCAGTTCTTC.

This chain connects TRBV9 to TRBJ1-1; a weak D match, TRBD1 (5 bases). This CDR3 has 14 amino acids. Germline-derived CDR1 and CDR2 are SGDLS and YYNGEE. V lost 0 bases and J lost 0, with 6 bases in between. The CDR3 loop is CASSVAGMNTEAFF. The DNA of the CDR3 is TGTGCCAGCAGCGTAGCAGGGATGAACACTGAAGCTTTCTTT.